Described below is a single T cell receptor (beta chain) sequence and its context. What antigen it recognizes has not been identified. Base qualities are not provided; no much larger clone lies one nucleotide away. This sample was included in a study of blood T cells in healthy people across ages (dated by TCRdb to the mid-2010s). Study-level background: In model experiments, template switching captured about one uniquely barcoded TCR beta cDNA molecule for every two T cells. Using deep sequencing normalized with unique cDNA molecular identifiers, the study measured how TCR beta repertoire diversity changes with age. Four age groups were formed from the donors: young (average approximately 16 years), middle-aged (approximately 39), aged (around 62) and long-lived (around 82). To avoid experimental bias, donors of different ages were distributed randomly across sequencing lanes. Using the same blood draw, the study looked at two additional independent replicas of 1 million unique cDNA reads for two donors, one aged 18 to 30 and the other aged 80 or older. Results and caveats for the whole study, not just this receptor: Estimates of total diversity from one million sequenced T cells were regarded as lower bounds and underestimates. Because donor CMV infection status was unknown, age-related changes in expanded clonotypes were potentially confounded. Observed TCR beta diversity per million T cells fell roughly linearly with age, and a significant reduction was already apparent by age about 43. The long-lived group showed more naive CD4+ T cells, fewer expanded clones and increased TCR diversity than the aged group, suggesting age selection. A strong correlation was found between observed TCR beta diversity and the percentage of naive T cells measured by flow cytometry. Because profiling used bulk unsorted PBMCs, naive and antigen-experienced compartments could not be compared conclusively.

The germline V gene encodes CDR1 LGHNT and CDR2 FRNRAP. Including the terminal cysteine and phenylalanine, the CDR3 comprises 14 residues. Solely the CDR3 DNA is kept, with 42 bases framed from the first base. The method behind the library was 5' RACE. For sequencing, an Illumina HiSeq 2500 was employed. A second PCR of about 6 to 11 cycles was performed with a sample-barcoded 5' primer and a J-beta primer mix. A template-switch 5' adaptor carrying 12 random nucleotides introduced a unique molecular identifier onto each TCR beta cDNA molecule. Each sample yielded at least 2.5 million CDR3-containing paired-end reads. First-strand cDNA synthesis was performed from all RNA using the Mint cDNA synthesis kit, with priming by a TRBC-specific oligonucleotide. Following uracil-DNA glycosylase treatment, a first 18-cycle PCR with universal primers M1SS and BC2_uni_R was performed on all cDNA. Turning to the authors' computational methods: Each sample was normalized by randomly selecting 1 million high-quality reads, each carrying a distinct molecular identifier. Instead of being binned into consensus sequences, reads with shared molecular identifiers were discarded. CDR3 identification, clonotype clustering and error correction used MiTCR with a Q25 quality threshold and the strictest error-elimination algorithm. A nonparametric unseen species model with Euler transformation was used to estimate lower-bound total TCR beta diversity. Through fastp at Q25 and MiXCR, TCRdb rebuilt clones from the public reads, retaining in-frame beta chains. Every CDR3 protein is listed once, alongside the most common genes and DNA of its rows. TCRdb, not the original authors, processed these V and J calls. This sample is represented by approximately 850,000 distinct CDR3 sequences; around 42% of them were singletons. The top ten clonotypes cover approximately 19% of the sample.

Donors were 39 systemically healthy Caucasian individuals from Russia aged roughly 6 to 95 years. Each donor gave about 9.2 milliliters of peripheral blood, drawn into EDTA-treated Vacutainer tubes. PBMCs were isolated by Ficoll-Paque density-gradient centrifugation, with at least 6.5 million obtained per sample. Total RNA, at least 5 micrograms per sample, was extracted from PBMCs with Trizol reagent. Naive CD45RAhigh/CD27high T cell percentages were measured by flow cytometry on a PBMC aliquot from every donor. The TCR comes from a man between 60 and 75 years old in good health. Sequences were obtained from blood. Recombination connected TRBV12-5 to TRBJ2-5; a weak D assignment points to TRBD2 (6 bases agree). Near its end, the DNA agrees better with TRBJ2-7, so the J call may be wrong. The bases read TGTGCTAGTGGTTCCACTGGAGGGACCAACGAGCAGTACTTC. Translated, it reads CASGSTGGTNEQYF.